The 23 T cell receptor beta chains in this list originate from one sample, sequenced in a study of CD8+ T cells in alopecia areata. Noted treatment: oral pan-JAK inhibitor, 5-10 mg twice daily. Sequencing templates came from extracted RNA that was reverse transcribed into cDNA. Data came from immunoSEQ multiplex PCR; TCRdb stores just in-frame clones and leaves some out. The table shows about 180,000 clones, with approximately 52% occurring only once. The material sequenced was CD4+ T cells sorted from blood, taken between weeks 55 and 65, from a patient treated with tofacitinib. These receptors were collected from a human donor with alopecia areata.

Remarks on this clone: The same CDR3 is also encoded by other DNA sequences in this sample. The chain uses TRBV5-6 and TRBJ2-5; TRBD2 agrees at 11 bases. The J segment lost 2 bases and the V segment lost 3 bases, leaving 3 bases of the junction unmatched. The germline gives CDR1 SGHDT, CDR2 YYEEEE. The CDR3 length is 15 residues. CDR3: CASSSLAGDQETQYF. The CDR3 DNA follows: TGTGCCAGCAGCTCACTAGCGGGGGATCAAGAGACCCAGTACTTC.

This chain joins TRBV30 and TRBJ2-3, with D unclear. The germline V gene has CDR1 GTSNPN and CDR2 SVGIG (reference sequence). V lost 3 bases and J lost 4, with 5 bases in between. This CDR3 contains 11 residues. CDR3 in amino acids: CAWSTADTQYF. The DNA of the CDR3 is TGTGCCTGGAGCACAGCAGATACGCAGTATTTT. The full variable domain, with the rest looked up from reference TRBV30 and TRBJ2-3, is SQTIHQWPATLVQPVGSPLSLECTVEGTSNPNLYWYRQAAGRGLQLLFYSVGIGQISSEVPQNLSASRPQDRQFILSSKKLLLSDSGFYLCAWSTADTQYFGPGTRLTVL.

This clone was seen only a few times. This rearrangement joins TRBV29-1 to TRBJ1-2; tentatively, D is TRBD1 (5 bases). The CDR3 contains 17 residues. V gave up 0 bases and J gave up 3 bases, with 20 bases separating them. Germline values: CDR1 SQVTM, CDR2 ANQGSEA. CDR3 DNA sequence: TGCAGCGTTGAAGATGGGGCTTCCAGAGGGGCATACTATGGCTACACCTTC. It encodes CSVEDGASRGAYYGYTF.

CDR3 sequence (DNA): TGCAGCGTTGGAGAGAACTCCTACAATGAGCAGTTCTTC. Its translation: CSVGENSYNEQFF. The rearrangement uses TRBV29-1 and TRBJ2-1; D ambiguous. The V end was cut by 4 bases, the J end by 0 bases, with 7 bases between. Germline V gives CDR1 SQVTM, CDR2 ANQGSEA. The CDR3 runs 13 residues.

The table lists this clone with a count of one. Different DNA sequences within this sample yield the same CDR3. The chain joins TRBV20-1 to TRBJ2-3; D is unresolved. CDR1 and CDR2 (germline): DFQATT, SNEGSKA (reference sequence). V was shortened by 1 base and J by 5 bases, with 4 bases between the two germline ends. The CDR3 is 11 amino acids. Here the CDR3 DNA reads TGCAGTGCTAGAGGGGGAGATACGCAGTATTTT. This gives the protein CSARGGDTQYF.

This clone appeared a single time. V and J are TRBV5-6 and TRBJ1-2; D remains ambiguous. CDR1 is SGHDT, CDR2 YYEEEE, per germline. This CDR3 is built from 14 residues. Between the trimmed V and J ends, which lost 0 bases and 4 bases, there was a span of 10 bases. The CDR3 loop is CASSLGSGGYGYTF. CDR3 bases: TGTGCCAGCAGCTTGGGCTCCGGTGGCTATGGCTACACCTTC.

The V gene is TRBV6-5, the J gene TRBJ1-1; 8 bases agree with TRBD1. CDR1 and CDR2 (germline): MNHEY, SVGAGI. The J segment lost 4 bases and the V segment lost 4 bases, leaving 5 bases of the junction unmatched. The CDR3 spans 14 residues. CDR3 DNA: TGTGCCAGCAGTTCTTTCAGGGGGCCCACTGAAGCTTTCTTT. Its translation: CASSSFRGPTEAFF.

This chain joins TRBV4-2 and TRBJ2-5; a weak D match, TRBD2 (6 bases). The CDR3 has 18 amino acids. The V gene's germline CDR1 is LGHNA and CDR2 YNFKEQ. Trimming cost V 0 bases and J 3 bases, with 20 bases left between them. Here the CDR3 DNA reads TGTGCCAGCAGCCAAGAAAAGATTAGCGGTCCTCGAGAAGAGACCCAGTACTTC. It is translated as CASSQEKISGPREETQYF.

Only a few counts were recorded for this clone. The chain carries TRBV4-1 and TRBJ2-3; possibly TRBD2 for D (6 bases). Trimming shortened V by 4 bases and J by 4 bases, and 15 bases separated the two germline ends. CDR3 length equals 15 residues. In germline, CDR1 is MGHRA, CDR2 YSYEKL. CDR3 region: CASSLGGTDSDTQYF. The CDR3 nucleotides are TGCGCCAGCAGCCTTGGCGGGACCGACTCAGATACGCAGTATTTT.

This clone showed up just a few times. The J gene is TRBJ2-5, the V gene TRBV29-1; tentatively, D is TRBD2 (5 bases). There are 14 residues in the CDR3. The germline V gene encodes CDR1 SQVTM and CDR2 ANQGSEA. V dropped 4 bases and J dropped 4 bases, with 16 bases sitting between them. Written as DNA, the CDR3 is TGCAGCGTTGGGGCGCGGCTAGCCAGAGAGACCCAGTACTTC. The encoded protein is CSVGARLARETQYF.

This chain uses TRBV5-6 with TRBJ2-2, with D uncertain. Germline loops: CDR1 SGHDT, CDR2 YYEEEE. Trimming removed 4 bases from V and 3 bases from J, with 4 bases in between. CDR3 size: 12 residues. DNA of the CDR3: TGTGCCAGCAGCGGTTACACCGGGGAGCTGTTTTTT. Its protein is CASSGYTGELFF.

This sequence joins TRBV7-9 and TRBJ2-3; the D gene is possibly TRBD2 (5 bases). This CDR3 is built from 16 residues. Germline V gene sequence: CDR1 SEHNR, CDR2 FQNEAQ (reference sequence). V gave up 5 bases and J gave up 0 bases, with 15 bases separating them. CDR3 in DNA: TGTGCCAGCAGCCGTGGACTGTACTCTAGCACAGATACGCAGTATTTT. Its translation is CASSRGLYSSTDTQYF. Based on the CDR3 plus reference TRBV7-9 and TRBJ2-3, the full variable domain is DTGVSQNPRHKITKRGQNVTFRCDPISEHNRLYWYRQTLGQGPEFLTYFQNEAQLEKSRLLSDRFSAERPKGSFSTLEIQRTEQGDSAMYLCASSRGLYSSTDTQYFGPGTRLTVL.

This chain connects TRBV7-2 to TRBJ1-2, with no clear D. Trimming cost V 5 bases and J 8 bases, with 15 bases left between them. The CDR3 is made up of 13 amino acids. The germline V gene has CDR1 SGHTA and CDR2 FQGNSA. The CDR3 bases are TGTGCCAGCAGCCCGGACCGGGCGGGAGGCTACACCTTC. It is translated as CASSPDRAGGYTF.

This clone showed up just a few times. Other DNA sequences from this sample encode an identical CDR3 as well. This rearrangement joins TRBV30 to TRBJ1-6; D ambiguous. Per germline, CDR1 GTSNPN and CDR2 SVGIG (reference sequence). The CDR3 is made up of 12 amino acids. V lost 2 bases, J lost 10 bases, and 9 bases lay in between. The CDR3: CAWSRGESPLHF. The CDR3 coding sequence is TGTGCCTGGAGTAGAGGCGAGTCACCCCTCCACTTT.

This chain links TRBV29-1 with TRBJ2-3, with 7 bases lining up with TRBD2. The CDR3 runs to 13 residues. V gave up 3 bases and J gave up 3 bases; unmatched junction bases: 3. Germline CDR1 is SQVTM and CDR2 is ANQGSEA. DNA for the CDR3: TGCAGCGTTGATAGGGAGGGTACAGATACGCAGTATTTT. Translated: CSVDREGTDTQYF.

V is TRBV7-9 and J is TRBJ2-7; D is ambiguous. CDR1 SEHNR and CDR2 FQNEAQ come from the germline V gene (reference sequence). V was clipped by 7 bases and J by 4 bases, with 11 bases between them. The CDR3 sequence is 12 residues long. For the CDR3, the DNA is TGTGCCAGCACCACGACCGCGTACGAGCAGTACTTC. Residues: CASTTTAYEQYF.

As for this clone: The same CDR3 arises from other DNA sequences in this sample as well. The chain links TRBV5-1 to TRBJ2-7, with D hard to call. Germline CDR1 SGHRS, CDR2 YFSETQ. The CDR3 is 11 residues long. The V end lost 1 base, the J end lost 5 bases, and 4 bases lay between the germline ends. The CDR3 loop reads CASSLQDEQYF. In DNA form, the CDR3 reads TGCGCCAGCAGCTTGCAAGACGAGCAGTACTTC.

The rearrangement uses TRBV6-6 and TRBJ1-5, with D uncertain. The CDR3 runs to 12 residues. The V and J ends lost 11 bases and 5 bases respectively, with 13 bases between them. Germline CDR1 MNHNY, CDR2 SVGAGI (reference sequence). CDR3 coding DNA: TGTGCCGCCGGGAGGGATTATCAGCCCCAGCATTTT. It translates to CAAGRDYQPQHF.

The rearrangement uses TRBV7-3 and TRBJ1-6; no clear D gene. The V end was cut by 1 base, the J end by 0 bases, with 16 bases between. The CDR3 totals 19 residues. The germline CDR1 and CDR2 sequences are SGHTA and FQGTGA. CDR3 sequence reads: CASSLRPNHRSSYNSPLHF. CDR3 nucleotide sequence: TGTGCCAGCAGCTTAAGACCAAACCACCGAAGCTCCTATAATTCACCCCTCCACTTT.

A few counts support this clone. The V and J genes are TRBV9 and TRBJ2-1; D gene unclear. V lost 1 base to trimming and J lost 7 bases, with 9 bases between them. Germline lookup yields CDR1 SGDLS and CDR2 YYNGEE. The CDR3 extends over 13 amino acids. CDR3 bases: TGTGCCAGCAGCGTACATGTGGGGAATGAGCAGTTCTTC. Its translation is CASSVHVGNEQFF.

This sequence joins TRBV30 and TRBJ1-6; the match to TRBD1 covers 7 bases. The CDR3 consists of 15 residues. V gave up 3 bases and J gave up 10 bases; unmatched junction bases: 12. Germline-derived CDR1 and CDR2 are GTSNPN and SVGIG (reference sequence). The CDR3 protein is CAWSKVGQFQSPLHF. The CDR3 DNA reads TGTGCCTGGAGCAAAGTGGGACAGTTTCAATCACCCCTCCACTTT.

This chain joins TRBV13 and TRBJ2-7; 8 nucleotides agree with TRBD1. Germline V lookup: CDR1 PRHDT, CDR2 FYEKMQ (reference sequence). After removal of 3 bases from V and 4 bases from J, the junction contained 2 bases not matched to a gene. This CDR3 contains 13 residues. CDR3 amino acids: CASSFRGLYEQYF. DNA for the CDR3: TGTGCCAGCAGCTTCAGGGGGCTGTACGAGCAGTACTTC.

The chain links TRBV25-1 to TRBJ1-1; no clear D. V gave up 2 bases and J gave up 6 bases, with 4 bases separating them. The germline gives CDR1 MGHDK, CDR2 SYGVNS. The CDR3 contains 11 residues. The DNA for the CDR3 is TGTGCCAGCAGTGAAGGGTCTGAAGCTTTCTTT. Translated, it gives CASSEGSEAFF.